This TCR beta chain derives from a study of blood T cell repertoires in COVID-19. Original processing notes: Cell counts per sample came from amplifying reference gene primers. The data were produced by immunoSEQ multiplex PCR, yet TCRdb's version contains in-frame clones alone and is incomplete. The DNA was the basis for D and trimming; V, J and clone size are from that table. This table has more than 70,000 clones, 65% to 90% appearing once. The germline gives CDR1 SGDLS, CDR2 YYNGEE. This CDR3 comprises 14 residues. Trimming cost V 0 bases and J 3 bases, with 7 bases left between them. The V and J genes are TRBV9 and TRBJ2-1; unclear D gene. The receptor was derived from a man in his sixties with acute or convalescent COVID-19. The source material was peripheral blood. The CDR3 spells CASSVVSVYNEQFF. CDR3 DNA: TGTGCCAGCAGCGTAGTGTCAGTCTACAATGAGCAGTTCTTC.